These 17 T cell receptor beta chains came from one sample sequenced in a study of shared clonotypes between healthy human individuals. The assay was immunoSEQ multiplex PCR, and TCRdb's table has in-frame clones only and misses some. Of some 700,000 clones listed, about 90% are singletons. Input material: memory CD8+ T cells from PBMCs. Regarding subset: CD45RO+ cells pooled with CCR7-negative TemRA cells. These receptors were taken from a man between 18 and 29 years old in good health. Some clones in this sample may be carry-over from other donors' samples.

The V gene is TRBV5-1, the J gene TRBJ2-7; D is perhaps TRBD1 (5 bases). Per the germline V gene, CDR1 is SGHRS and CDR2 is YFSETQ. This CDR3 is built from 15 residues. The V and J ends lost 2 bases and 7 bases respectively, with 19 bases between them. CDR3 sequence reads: CASSLDSLYEEEQYF. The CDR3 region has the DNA TGCGCCAGCAGCTTAGACAGCCTGTACGAGGAGGAGCAGTACTTC.

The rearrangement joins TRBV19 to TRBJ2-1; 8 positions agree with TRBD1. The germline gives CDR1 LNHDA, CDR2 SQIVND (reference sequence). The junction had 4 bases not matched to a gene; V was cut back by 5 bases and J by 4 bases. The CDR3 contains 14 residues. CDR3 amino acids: CASSVGTGYNEQFF. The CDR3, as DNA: TGTGCCAGTAGTGTCGGGACAGGTTACAATGAGCAGTTCTTC.

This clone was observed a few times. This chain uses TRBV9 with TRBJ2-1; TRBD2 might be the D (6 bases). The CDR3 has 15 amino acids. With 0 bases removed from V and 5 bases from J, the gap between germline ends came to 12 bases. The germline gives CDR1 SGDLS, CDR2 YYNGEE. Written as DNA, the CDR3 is TGTGCCAGCAGCGTAGGGCTAGCGATGAACAATGAGCAGTTCTTC. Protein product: CASSVGLAMNNEQFF.

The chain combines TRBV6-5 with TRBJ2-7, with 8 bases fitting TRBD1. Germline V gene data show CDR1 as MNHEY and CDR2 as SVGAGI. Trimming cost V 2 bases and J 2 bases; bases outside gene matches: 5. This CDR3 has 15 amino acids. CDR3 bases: TGTGCCAGCAGTTACCAGACAGGGGAAGCCTACGAGCAGTACTTC. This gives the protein CASSYQTGEAYEQYF.

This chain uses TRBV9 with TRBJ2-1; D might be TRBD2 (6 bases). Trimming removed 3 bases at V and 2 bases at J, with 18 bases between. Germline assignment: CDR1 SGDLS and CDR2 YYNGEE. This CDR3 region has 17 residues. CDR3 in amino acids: CASSGPPGVPPYNEQFF. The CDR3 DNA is TGTGCCAGCAGCGGCCCGCCGGGGGTTCCGCCCTACAATGAGCAGTTCTTC.

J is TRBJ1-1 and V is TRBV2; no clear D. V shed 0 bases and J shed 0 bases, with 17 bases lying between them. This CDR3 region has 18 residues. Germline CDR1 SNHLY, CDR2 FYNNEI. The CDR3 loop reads CASSEALLTTPMNTEAFF. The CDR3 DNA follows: TGTGCCAGCAGTGAAGCGCTTCTGACAACCCCTATGAACACTGAAGCTTTCTTT.

CDR3 region: CASSLNRGIDEQYF. The CDR3 nucleotides read TGTGCCAGCAGCTTGAACAGGGGAATCGACGAGCAGTACTTC. V is TRBV5-6 and J is TRBJ2-7; 7 nucleotides agree with TRBD1. CDR1 is SGHDT and CDR2 is YYEEEE in the germline V gene. The CDR3 totals 14 residues. The V segment lost 1 base and the J segment 5 bases; nucleotides outside the gene matches: 6.

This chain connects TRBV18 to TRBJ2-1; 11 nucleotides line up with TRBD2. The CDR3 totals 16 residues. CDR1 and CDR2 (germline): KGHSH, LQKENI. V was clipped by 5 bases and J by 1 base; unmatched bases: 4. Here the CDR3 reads CASSTGLAESYNEQFF. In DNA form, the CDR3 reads TGTGCCAGCTCAACGGGACTAGCGGAGTCCTACAATGAGCAGTTCTTC.

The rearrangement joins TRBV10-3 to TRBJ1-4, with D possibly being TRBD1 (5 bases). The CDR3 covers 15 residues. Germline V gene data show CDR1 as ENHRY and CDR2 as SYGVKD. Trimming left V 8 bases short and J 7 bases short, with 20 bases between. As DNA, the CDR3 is TGTGCCATCTCAGACACGGGGCCTGAGTTTGAAAAACTGTTTTTT. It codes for CAISDTGPEFEKLFF.

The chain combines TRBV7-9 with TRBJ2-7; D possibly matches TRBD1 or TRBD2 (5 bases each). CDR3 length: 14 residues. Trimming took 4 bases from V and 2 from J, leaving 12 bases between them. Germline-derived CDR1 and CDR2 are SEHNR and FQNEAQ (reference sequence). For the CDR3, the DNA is TGTGCCAGCAGCTCCCGACAGCGGACCTACGAGCAGTACTTC. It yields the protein CASSSRQRTYEQYF.

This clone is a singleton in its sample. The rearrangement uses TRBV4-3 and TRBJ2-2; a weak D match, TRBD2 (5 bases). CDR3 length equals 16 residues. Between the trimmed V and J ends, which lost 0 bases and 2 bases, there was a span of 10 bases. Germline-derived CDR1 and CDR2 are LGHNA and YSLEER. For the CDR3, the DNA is TGCGCCAGCAGCCAAGATGGAGGCAGAAACACCGGGGAGCTGTTTTTT. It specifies CASSQDGGRNTGELFF.

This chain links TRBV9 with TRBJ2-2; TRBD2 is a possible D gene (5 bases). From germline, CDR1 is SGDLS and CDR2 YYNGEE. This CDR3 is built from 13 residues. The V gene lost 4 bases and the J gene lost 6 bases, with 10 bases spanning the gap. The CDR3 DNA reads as TGTGCCAGCAGCCTTGGAGGCGCCGGGGAGCTGTTTTTT. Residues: CASSLGGAGELFF.

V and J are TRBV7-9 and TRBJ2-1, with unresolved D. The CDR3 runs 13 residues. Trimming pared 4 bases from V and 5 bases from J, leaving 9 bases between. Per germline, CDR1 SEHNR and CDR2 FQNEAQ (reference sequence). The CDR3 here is CASSSPGDNEQFF. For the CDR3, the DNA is TGTGCCAGCAGCTCCCCTGGGGACAATGAGCAGTTCTTC.

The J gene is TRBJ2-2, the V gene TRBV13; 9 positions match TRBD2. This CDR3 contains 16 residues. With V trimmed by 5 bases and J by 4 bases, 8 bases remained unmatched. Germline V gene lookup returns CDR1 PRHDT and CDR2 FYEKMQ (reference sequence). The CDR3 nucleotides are TGTGCCAGCAGCGCCGCGGGGACTAGCAGCACCGGGGAGCTGTTTTTT. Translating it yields CASSAAGTSSTGELFF.

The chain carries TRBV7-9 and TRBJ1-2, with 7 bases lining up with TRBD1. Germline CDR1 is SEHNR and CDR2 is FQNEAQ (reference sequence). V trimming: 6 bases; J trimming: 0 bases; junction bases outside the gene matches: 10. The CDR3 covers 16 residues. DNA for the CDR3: TGTGCCAGCAGTGGAATGCGGACAGGTACTAACTATGGCTACACCTTC. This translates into CASSGMRTGTNYGYTF.

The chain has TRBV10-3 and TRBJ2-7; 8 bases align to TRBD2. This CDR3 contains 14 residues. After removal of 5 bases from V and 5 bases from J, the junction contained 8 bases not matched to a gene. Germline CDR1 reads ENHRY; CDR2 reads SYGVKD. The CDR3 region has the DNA TGTGCCATCAGTCTACTAGCGGTCGCCCACGAGCAGTACTTC. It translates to CAISLLAVAHEQYF.

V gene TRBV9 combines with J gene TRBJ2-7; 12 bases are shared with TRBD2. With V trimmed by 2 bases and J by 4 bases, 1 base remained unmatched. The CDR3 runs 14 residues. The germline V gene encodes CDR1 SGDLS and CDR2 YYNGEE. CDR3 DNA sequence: TGTGCCAGCAGCGTGACTAGCGGGAGTTACGAGCAGTACTTC. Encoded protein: CASSVTSGSYEQYF. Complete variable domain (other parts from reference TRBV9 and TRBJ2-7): DSGVTQTPKHLITATGQRVTLRCSPRSGDLSVYWYQQSLDQGLQFLIQYYNGEERAKGNILERFSAQQFPDLHSELNLSSLELGDSALYFCASSVTSGSYEQYFGPGTRLTVT.